A selection of T cell receptor beta chains follows, all from one sample in a study of identical twins. MiXCR, run by TCRdb on the 5' RACE reads, gives a single entry per CDR3 protein. In the table there are roughly 220,000 distinct CDR3 sequences, under 8.5% of which are singletons. Another study also made use of these data, one on T cells expressing NK-cell markers.

Sequenced: CD8+ T cells sorted from blood. The receptors were sampled from a young woman in good health. CDR3s include the opening cysteine and the closing phenylalanine or tryptophan.

J: TRBJ2-6; V: TRBV5-1; CDR3: CASKSGANVLTF
J: TRBJ1-2; V: TRBV20-1; CDR3: CSARDPVLLYGYTF
J: TRBJ1-6; V: TRBV20-1; CDR3: CSVPGTGGWSPLHF
J: TRBJ2-2; V: TRBV21-1; CDR3: CACRLGWNTGELFF
J: TRBJ2-1; V: TRBV6-2/TRBV6-3; CDR3: CASRDWLGLNEQFF
J: TRBJ2-3; V: TRBV27; CDR3: CASSRTSGITDTQYF
J: TRBJ1-2; V: TRBV12-3/TRBV12-4; CDR3: CASRIGGGGYTF
J: TRBJ1-1; V: TRBV29-1; CDR3: CSVPHDQGNTEAFF
J: TRBJ2-7; V: TRBV5-6; CDR3: CASSLGNYEQYF
J: TRBJ1-6; V: TRBV6-6; CDR3: CASSYSLNSPLHF
J: TRBJ2-3; V: TRBV5-1; CDR3: CASSLSREYREDTQYF
J: TRBJ1-2; V: TRBV5-1; CDR3: CASSNIAQYDYYGYTF
J: TRBJ1-1; V: TRBV27; CDR3: CASCTGRSTEAFF
J: TRBJ2-3; V: TRBV13; CDR3: CASSLGTGPVTSTDTQYF
J: TRBJ1-2; V: TRBV12-3/TRBV12-4; CDR3: CASSFITGPYGYTF
J: TRBJ2-3; V: TRBV15; CDR3: CATVNPGDTDTQYF
J: TRBJ1-1; V: TRBV7-9; CDR3: CASSSPSRMVTEAFF
J: TRBJ1-6; V: TRBV5-1; CDR3: CASSLGQGASSSPLHF